The present T cell receptor (beta chain) was sequenced within a study of cytomegalovirus exposure and HLA in healthy donors. Study background: As released early, the data held 70 million to 95 million unique TCRs from HLA-typed donors. Whole-study results and caveats: Association of fewer than 20,000 TCR beta sequences with HLA alleles was found at 0.05 false discovery rate in a later analysis. A likely sequencing artifact accounted for one observed cluster of highly shared sequence variants.

With regard to this clone: What it recognizes is unknown.

Unmatched junction bases numbered 3, after V lost 6 bases and J lost 2 bases. CDR1 and CDR2 (germline): MNHNY, SVGAGI (reference sequence). This CDR3 comprises 13 residues. It was with 60 Vbeta and 13 Jbeta primers that the PCR ran. Original methodology: Tens of millions of unique TCR beta chains, 9 million to 11 million shared, were counted in a later analysis. Data came from immunoSEQ multiplex PCR; TCRdb stores just in-frame clones and leaves some out. V and J calls and clone size are as listed in that table; D and trimming were resolved from the DNA. The sample has around 130,000 clones, about four fifths seen once.

V usage is TRBV6-6 and J usage is TRBJ1-2; 7 bases fit TRBD1. Sequenced: PBMCs. The origin of this receptor is a middle-aged woman in good health and CMV-seronegative. CDR3 sequence: CASRGGQNYGYTF. The CDR3 DNA follows: TGTGCCAGCAGGGGGGGACAGAACTATGGCTACACCTTC.